Listed below are T cell receptor beta chains from one sample, sequenced in a study of blood T cell repertoires in COVID-19. Produced via immunoSEQ multiplex PCR; TCRdb's table is partial and in-frame only. Of about 74,000 clones listed, more than 75% are singletons. Source material: peripheral blood. The receptors shown here come from a woman older than 75 with active or convalescent COVID-19. Both conserved end residues are part of each CDR3. The order of the fields is V gene, CDR3 length, D gene, clone size, J gene, CDR3 protein, CDR3 DNA. D genes are given only for firm matches. Clone size, where shown, is once, few, many, or a class for clones that have expanded.

TRBV19	11	.	.	TRBJ1-2	CASYTGYGYTF	TGTGCCAGTTATACAGGGTATGGCTACACCTTC
TRBV4-3	14	TRBD1	.	TRBJ1-1	CASSQVWGRGEAFF	TGCGCCAGCAGCCAAGTATGGGGCAGGGGGGAAGCTTTCTTT
TRBV9	17	.	.	TRBJ1-2	CASSASMLTGRSYGYTF	TGTGCCAGCAGCGCAAGTATGTTAACAGGGCGGAGCTATGGCTACACCTTC
TRBV27	14	.	.	TRBJ1-2	CASSLYSGSYGYTF	TGTGCCAGCAGTTTATACAGCGGGAGCTATGGCTACACCTTC
TRBV27	14	TRBD1	.	TRBJ1-1	CASSFQDRVTEAFF	TGTGCCAGCAGTTTCCAGGACAGGGTAACTGAAGCTTTCTTT
TRBV7-8	20	TRBD2	.	TRBJ2-3	CASSLGTGLAGGGSRNTQYF	TGTGCCAGCAGCTTAGGAACGGGACTAGCGGGGGGAGGGAGTAGGAATACGCAGTATTTT
TRBV7-2	14	.	.	TRBJ1-1	CASSLGPRAPEAFF	TGTGCCAGCAGCTTAGGGCCGAGGGCGCCCGAAGCTTTCTTT
TRBV5-6	16	TRBD1	.	TRBJ1-2	CASSGNLKQGNYGYTF	TGTGCCAGCAGCGGAAACTTAAAACAGGGGAACTATGGCTACACCTTC
TRBV30	13	.	.	TRBJ2-3	CAWSSQVWDTQYF	TGTGCCTGGAGTTCCCAGGTCTGGGATACGCAGTATTTT
TRBV6-6	14	.	.	TRBJ1-5	CASSYGRGNQPQHF	TGTGCCAGCAGTTACGGGAGGGGCAATCAGCCCCAGCATTTT
TRBV27	14	TRBD1	.	TRBJ2-7	CASGHGQGYYAQYF	TGTGCCAGCGGCCACGGACAGGGGTATTACGCGCAGTACTTC
TRBV5-1	16	.	.	TRBJ2-2	CASSWTEPRGTGELFF	TGCGCCAGCAGCTGGACAGAACCAAGGGGAACCGGGGAGCTGTTTTTT
TRBV6-1	15	.	.	TRBJ2-3	CASSEPGTSTDTQYF	TGTGCCAGCAGTGAACCGGGGACTAGCACAGATACGCAGTATTTT
TRBV7-2	14	.	.	TRBJ1-5	CASSLGGTNQPQHF	TGTGCCAGCAGCTTGGGAGGGACCAATCAGCCCCAGCATTTT
TRBV10-3	14	.	.	TRBJ2-5	CAISLRGGEETQYF	TGTGCCATCAGCCTTCGAGGGGGAGAAGAGACCCAGTACTTC
TRBV25-1	16	TRBD1	.	TRBJ2-2	CASSPSATGWPGELFF	TGTGCCAGCAGTCCGTCGGCGACAGGGTGGCCCGGGGAGCTGTTTTTT
TRBV6-5	15	TRBD2	.	TRBJ2-5	CASRAKRGGRETQYF	TGTGCCAGCAGAGCTAAGCGGGGGGGCCGGGAGACCCAGTACTTC
TRBV5-4	16	TRBD2	.	TRBJ2-1	CASSLVGTSGGVEQFF	TGTGCCAGCAGCTTGGTTGGGACTAGCGGGGGGGTTGAGCAGTTCTTC
TRBV5-1	14	.	few	TRBJ2-7	CASSLWERTYEQYF	TGCGCCAGCAGCTTGTGGGAGAGAACCTACGAGCAGTACTTC
TRBV19	16	TRBD1	.	TRBJ1-2	CASSRIPDRVNYGYTF	TGTGCCAGTAGTCGGATCCCGGACAGGGTGAACTATGGCTACACCTTC
TRBV7-9	14	TRBD1	.	TRBJ1-5	CASSPTGNNQPQHF	TGTGCCAGCAGCCCGACAGGGAATAATCAGCCCCAGCATTTT
TRBV7-2	15	TRBD2	.	TRBJ2-5	CASRSGRGVPETQYF	TGTGCCAGTAGATCTGGGCGGGGGGTCCCAGAGACCCAGTACTTC
TRBV28	16	TRBD2	.	TRBJ2-3	CASRSSGGGRTDTQYF	TGTGCCAGCAGAAGTAGCGGGGGGGGACGCACAGATACGCAGTATTTT
TRBV7-3	12	.	.	TRBJ2-3	CASSSSSDTQYF	TGTGCCAGCAGCTCGTCTAGCGATACGCAGTATTTT
TRBV9	15	.	.	TRBJ1-2	CASTPGGPRFYGYTF	TGTGCCAGCACCCCAGGAGGACCCCGCTTCTATGGCTACACCTTC
TRBV6-5	15	.	.	TRBJ2-7	CASSYSNQVVDEQYF	TGTGCCAGCAGTTACTCGAATCAGGTCGTCGACGAGCAGTACTTC
TRBV19	15	.	.	TRBJ1-4	CASSIEGYGNEKLFF	TGTGCCAGTAGTATTGAGGGTTATGGTAATGAAAAACTGTTTTTT
TRBV10-3	14	TRBD1	.	TRBJ1-1	CAIQGQGGDGRAFF	TGTGCCATCCAAGGACAGGGAGGGGACGGTCGAGCTTTCTTT
TRBV27	17	.	.	TRBJ1-2	CASSLSLRTEINYGYTF	TGTGCCAGCAGTTTATCGTTAAGGACAGAAATTAACTATGGCTACACCTTC
TRBV3-1/TRBV3-2	17	TRBD2	.	TRBJ2-3	CASSQDRTSGATDTQYF	TGTGCCAGCAGCCAAGACAGGACTAGCGGGGCAACAGATACGCAGTATTTT
TRBV7-4	15	.	once	TRBJ1-5	CASSFMGDSNQPQHF	TGTGCCAGCAGCTTTATGGGCGATAGCAATCAGCCCCAGCATTTT
TRBV7-8	18	TRBD1	.	TRBJ1-3	CASSLVAGQGLGGNTIYF	TGTGCCAGCAGCTTAGTGGCCGGACAGGGATTAGGTGGAAACACCATATATTTT
TRBV6-2/TRBV6-3	16	.	.	TRBJ1-6	CASSGRIPGFVSPLHF	TGTGCCAGCAGTGGACGGATACCGGGGTTCGTTTCACCCCTCCACTTT
TRBV5-8	14	.	.	TRBJ1-2	CASSLEVAGKGYTF	TGTGCCAGCAGCTTGGAGGTCGCAGGGAAAGGCTACACCTTC
TRBV28	13	.	once	TRBJ1-2	CASSLTASYGYTF	TGTGCCAGCAGTTTGACAGCATCCTATGGCTACACCTTC
TRBV6-1	16	.	.	TRBJ2-4	CASSEGDGGPKNIQYF	TGTGCCAGCAGTGAGGGGGACGGGGGGCCTAAAAACATTCAGTACTTC
TRBV21-1	12	.	.	TRBJ1-2	CASSKGVRGYTF	TGTGCCAGCAGCAAAGGGGTGCGGGGCTACACCTTC
TRBV5-1	16	.	once	TRBJ1-4	CASSLDTTGRGEKLFF	TGCGCCAGCAGCTTGGACACTACAGGGCGTGGAGAAAAACTGTTTTTT
TRBV29-1	15	TRBD1	.	TRBJ2-1	CSVERVQGVYNEQFF	TGCAGCGTCGAGAGGGTGCAGGGGGTATACAATGAGCAGTTCTTC
TRBV18	12	.	.	TRBJ1-4	CASSPAVEKLFF	TGTGCCAGCTCACCGGCAGTTGAAAAACTGTTTTTT
TRBV28	15	TRBD1	few	TRBJ1-5	CASSSWGQGLQPQHF	TGTGCCAGCAGTTCTTGGGGACAGGGCCTTCAGCCCCAGCATTTT
TRBV7-2	13	.	few	TRBJ1-2	CASSPENGQGYTF	TGTGCCAGCAGCCCAGAGAATGGACAGGGCTACACCTTC
TRBV19	15	.	.	TRBJ1-5	CASTTSPFSNQPQHF	TGTGCCAGTACCACGAGCCCGTTTAGCAATCAGCCCCAGCATTTT
TRBV19	16	.	.	TRBJ2-2	CASSITGRSNTGELFF	TGTGCCAGTAGTATCACAGGAAGATCGAACACCGGGGAGCTGTTTTTT